This paragraph reports one TCR beta chain. The data originate from a study of T cell responses to AZD1222 COVID-19 vaccine. Clones were read by immunoSEQ multiplex PCR, and TCRdb kept only the in-frame ones, dropping some. The table records 100,000 or so clones, over 75% of them present only once. The CDR3 loop spans 12 amino acids. With 5 bases removed from V and 9 bases from J, the gap between germline ends came to 11 bases. Germline V CDR1 and CDR2: MNHEY, SVGAGI. The chain joins TRBV6-5 to TRBJ1-5, with D possibly matching TRBD1 (5 bases). This receptor was identified in an adult in good health. The sample in question was peripheral blood, obtained on day 0 of AZD1222 vaccination. The DNA of the CDR3 is TGTGCCAGCAGTCGCGGGACCTGGCCCCAGCATTTT. This codes for CASSRGTWPQHF.